The clone carrying this TCR beta chain was counted many times. The antigen is not known. Time point defined: longitudinal time-point 1 (baseline). These data originate in a study of neurological immune-mediated disorders. The study, taken as a whole, reports: Multiple sclerosis was found to have the least TCR clonal expansion, below healthy controls, and HTLV-1-associated myelopathy the most.

Synthesis of cDNA was accomplished via 5'RACE employing 10-nucleotide random UMIs. TCRdb reanalysed the 5' RACE reads using MiXCR and keeps one entry per CDR3 protein. The sample shows around 69,000 distinct CDR3 sequences, roughly 10% of them seen only once. This TCR came from a man aged 25 to 40 in good health. The sequenced material came from PBMCs.

This CDR3 is CATGDGSYEQYF. The CDR3 DNA reads TGTGCCACCGGGGACGGATCCTACGAGCAGTACTTC. The genes are TRBV24-1 and TRBJ2-7; D tentatively reads TRBD1 or TRBD2 (5 bases each). Trimming removed 9 bases at V and 1 base at J, with 9 bases between. Germline loops: CDR1 KGHDR, CDR2 SFDVKD. The CDR3 has 12 residues.